The clone carrying this T cell receptor (beta chain) was seen a few times. CDR1 is MDHEN, CDR2 SYDVKM, per germline. The V end was cut by 6 bases, the J end by 5 bases, with 23 bases between. CDR3 size: 16 residues. The data originate from a study of blood T cell repertoires in COVID-19. Study details: PBMCs, B-cell-depleted T cells, or T cells were the source of the cDNA or gDNA that made up the material.

TCRdb keeps only in-frame clones here, not all; method: immunoSEQ multiplex PCR. Of more than 200,000 clones listed, approximately 78% are singletons. The J gene is TRBJ2-7, the V gene TRBV28; D unresolved. This TCR came from an elderly woman with COVID-19, enrolled during active disease. Sequencing was carried out using peripheral blood. The CDR3 bases are TGTGCCAGCAGCCCTTCCGGTATACGCCTAGACCACGAGCAGTACTTC. Protein: CASSPSGIRLDHEQYF.